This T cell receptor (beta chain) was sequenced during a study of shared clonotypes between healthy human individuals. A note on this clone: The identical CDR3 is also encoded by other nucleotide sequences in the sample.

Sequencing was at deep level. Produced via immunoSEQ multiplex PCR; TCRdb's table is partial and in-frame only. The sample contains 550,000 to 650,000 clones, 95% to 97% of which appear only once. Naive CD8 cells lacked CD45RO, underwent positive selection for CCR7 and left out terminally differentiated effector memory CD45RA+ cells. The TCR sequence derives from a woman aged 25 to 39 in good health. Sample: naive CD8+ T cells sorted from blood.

For the CDR3, the DNA is TGTGCCAGCAGTTTATCGGGGGGCGGAAATCAGCCCCAGCATTTT. Its protein product is CASSLSGGGNQPQHF. The rearrangement links TRBV27 to TRBJ1-5, with a possible D match to TRBD1 (6 bases). Trimming removed 0 bases from V and 4 bases from J, with 10 bases in between. The CDR3 is made up of 15 amino acids. Per the germline V gene, CDR1 is MNHEY and CDR2 is SMNVEV (reference sequence).